One sample yielded the 5 T cell receptor beta chains listed below, sequenced in a study of shared clonotypes between healthy human individuals. Sequenced by immunoSEQ multiplex PCR; TCRdb stores in-frame clones only, minus some. The sample has about 500,000 clones, roughly four fifths seen once; the top ten hold 12%. Sequenced: PBMCs. The source of these receptors is a woman aged 40 to 50 in good health. Some clones in this sample may be carry-over from other donors' samples.

The CDR3 loop reads CASSFRVNSYEQYF. The DNA of the CDR3 is TGTGCCAGTAGTTTCAGGGTAAACTCCTACGAGCAGTACTTC. The chain joins TRBV19 to TRBJ2-7, with a possible D match to TRBD1 (5 bases). Trimming took off 5 bases at V and 0 bases at J, with 11 bases between the two ends. CDR3 length: 14 amino acids. The germline gives CDR1 LNHDA, CDR2 SQIVND (reference sequence).

Comment on this clone: Other DNA sequences in this sample translate to the same CDR3. V gene TRBV5-1 combines with J gene TRBJ2-5; D tentatively reads TRBD1 or TRBD2 (5 bases each). V shed 0 bases and J shed 2 bases, with 8 bases lying between them. Germline V gene sequence: CDR1 SGHRS, CDR2 YFSETQ. The CDR3 totals 14 residues. The CDR3 here is CASSLGGAQETQYF. The CDR3 coding sequence is TGCGCCAGCAGCTTGGGAGGGGCTCAAGAGACCCAGTACTTC.

This sequence joins TRBV18 and TRBJ2-3, with 9 bases fitting TRBD2. Germline values: CDR1 KGHSH, CDR2 LQKENI. With V trimmed by 2 bases and J by 4 bases, 1 base remained unmatched. The CDR3 runs to 14 residues. The CDR3 spells CASSPAGGPDTQYF. CDR3 in DNA: TGTGCCAGCTCACCAGCGGGAGGGCCAGATACGCAGTATTTT.

The chain is built from TRBV10-3 and TRBJ2-1; a possible D gene is TRBD2 (5 bases). The CDR3 covers 15 residues. Trimming took off 3 bases at V and 6 bases at J, with 15 bases between the two ends. Germline loops: CDR1 ENHRY, CDR2 SYGVKD. The DNA for the CDR3 is TGTGCCATCAGTGACCTAACCGGGATACTCAATGAGCAGTTCTTC. It encodes CAISDLTGILNEQFF.

The table lists this clone with a count of one. The chain joins TRBV5-1 to TRBJ1-4; D not certain. Deletions cut 4 bases from V and 6 bases from J, with 19 bases between. The CDR3 totals 16 residues. Germline loops: CDR1 SGHRS, CDR2 YFSETQ. The CDR3 DNA sequence: TGCGCCAGCAGCCTGACAAGACCGGGGAGAGATGAAAAACTGTTTTTT. It encodes CASSLTRPGRDEKLFF. Full variable domain (rest looked up from reference TRBV5-1 and TRBJ1-4): KAGVTQTPRYLIKTRGQQVTLSCSPISGHRSVSWYQQTPGQGLQFLFEYFSETQRNKGNFPGRFSGRQFSNSRSEMNVSTLELGDSALYLCASSLTRPGRDEKLFFGSGTQLSVL.